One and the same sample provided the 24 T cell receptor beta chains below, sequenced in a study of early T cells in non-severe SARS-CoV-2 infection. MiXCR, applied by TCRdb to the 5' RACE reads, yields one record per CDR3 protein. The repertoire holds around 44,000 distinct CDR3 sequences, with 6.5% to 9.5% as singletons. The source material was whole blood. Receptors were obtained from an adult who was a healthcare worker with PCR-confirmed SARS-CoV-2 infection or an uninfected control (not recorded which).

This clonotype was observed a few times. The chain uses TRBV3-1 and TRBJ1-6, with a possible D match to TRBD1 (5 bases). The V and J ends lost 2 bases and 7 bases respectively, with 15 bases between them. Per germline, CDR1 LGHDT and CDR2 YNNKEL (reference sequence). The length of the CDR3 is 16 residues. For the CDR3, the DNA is TGTGCCAGCAGCCAACACACCGGGACTCAGAATTCACCCCTCCACTTT. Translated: CASSQHTGTQNSPLHF.

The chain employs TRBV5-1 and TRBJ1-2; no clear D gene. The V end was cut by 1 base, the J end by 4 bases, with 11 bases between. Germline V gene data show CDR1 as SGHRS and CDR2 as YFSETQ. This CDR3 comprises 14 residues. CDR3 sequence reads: CASSLTETTYGYTF. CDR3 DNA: TGCGCCAGCAGCTTGACGGAGACTACCTATGGCTACACCTTC.

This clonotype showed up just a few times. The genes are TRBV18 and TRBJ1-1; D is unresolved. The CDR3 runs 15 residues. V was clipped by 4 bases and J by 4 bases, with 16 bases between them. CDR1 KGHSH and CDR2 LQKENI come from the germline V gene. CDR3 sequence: CASSLLSGMGTEAFF. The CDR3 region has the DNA TGTGCCAGCTCACTTCTGTCTGGGATGGGCACTGAAGCTTTCTTT. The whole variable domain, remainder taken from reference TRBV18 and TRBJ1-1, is NAGVMQNPRHLVRRRGQEARLRCSPMKGHSHVYWYRQLPEEGLKFMVYLQKENIIDESGMPKERFSAEFPKEGPSILRIQQVVRGDSAAYFCASSLLSGMGTEAFFGQGTRLTVV.

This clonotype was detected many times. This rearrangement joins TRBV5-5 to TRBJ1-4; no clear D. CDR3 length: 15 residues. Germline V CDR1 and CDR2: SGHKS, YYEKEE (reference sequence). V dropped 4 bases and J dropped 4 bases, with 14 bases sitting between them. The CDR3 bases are TGTGCCAGCAGCCCCGGACCGAGCCTTAATGAAAAACTGTTTTTT. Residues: CASSPGPSLNEKLFF. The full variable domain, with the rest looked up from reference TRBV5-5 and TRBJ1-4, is DAGVTQSPTHLIKTRGQQVTLRCSPISGHKSVSWYQQVLGQGPQFIFQYYEKEERGRGNFPDRFSARQFPNYSSELNVNALLLGDSALYLCASSPGPSLNEKLFFGSGTQLSVL.

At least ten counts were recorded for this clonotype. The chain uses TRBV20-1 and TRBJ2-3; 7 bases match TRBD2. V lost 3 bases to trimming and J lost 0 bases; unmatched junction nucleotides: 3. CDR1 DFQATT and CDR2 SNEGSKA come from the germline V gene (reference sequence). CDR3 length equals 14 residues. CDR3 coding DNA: TGCAGTGCTAGTTTGGGACTAAGCACAGATACGCAGTATTTT. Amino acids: CSASLGLSTDTQYF.

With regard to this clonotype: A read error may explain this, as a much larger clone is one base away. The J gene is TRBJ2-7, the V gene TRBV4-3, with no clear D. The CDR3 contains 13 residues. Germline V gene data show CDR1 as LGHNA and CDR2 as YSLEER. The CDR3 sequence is CASSQDLGYEQHF. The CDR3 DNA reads TGCGCCAGCAGCCAAGATCTCGGCTACGAGCAGCACTTC.

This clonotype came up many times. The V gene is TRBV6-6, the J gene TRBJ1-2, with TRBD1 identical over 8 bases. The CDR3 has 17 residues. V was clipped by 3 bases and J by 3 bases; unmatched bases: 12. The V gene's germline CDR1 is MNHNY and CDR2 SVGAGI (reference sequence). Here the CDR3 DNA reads TGTGCCAGCAGTTATGGGTCAGGGGGCAGGAGGGACTATGGCTACACCTTC. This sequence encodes CASSYGSGGRRDYGYTF.

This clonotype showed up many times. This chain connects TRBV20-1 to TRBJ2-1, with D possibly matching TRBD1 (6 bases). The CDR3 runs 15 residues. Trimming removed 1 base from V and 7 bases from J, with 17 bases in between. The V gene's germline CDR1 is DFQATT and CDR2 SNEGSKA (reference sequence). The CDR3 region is CSARAAGPQGNEQFF. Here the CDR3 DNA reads TGCAGTGCTAGAGCGGCAGGGCCCCAGGGGAATGAGCAGTTCTTC.

The CDR3 bases are TGTGCCAGCAGCCCTCCCGGGACACGGAACACCGGGGAGCTGTTTTTT. It encodes CASSPPGTRNTGELFF. The V gene is TRBV7-2, the J gene TRBJ2-2, with D tentatively TRBD1 (6 bases). Germline assignment: CDR1 SGHTA and CDR2 FQGNSA. Trimming removed 5 bases at V and 1 base at J, with 14 bases between. CDR3 length equals 16 residues.

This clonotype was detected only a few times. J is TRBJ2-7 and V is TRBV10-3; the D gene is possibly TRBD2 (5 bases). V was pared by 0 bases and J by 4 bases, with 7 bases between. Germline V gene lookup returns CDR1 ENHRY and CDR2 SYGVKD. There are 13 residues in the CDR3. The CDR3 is CAISESRDYEQYF. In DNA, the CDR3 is TGTGCCATCAGTGAGTCGAGGGATTACGAGCAGTACTTC.

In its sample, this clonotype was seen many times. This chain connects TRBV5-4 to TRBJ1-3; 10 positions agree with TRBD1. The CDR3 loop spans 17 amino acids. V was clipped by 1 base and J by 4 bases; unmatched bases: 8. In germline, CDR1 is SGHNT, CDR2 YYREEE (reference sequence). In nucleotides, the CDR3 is TGTGCCAGCAGCTTGCCCGGGACAGGGGAATTCGGAAACACCATATATTTT. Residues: CASSLPGTGEFGNTIYF.

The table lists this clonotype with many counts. The CDR3 is CASSLNGGDTEAFF. The CDR3 nucleotides read TGTGCCAGCAGCTTAAATGGGGGGGACACTGAAGCTTTCTTT. This rearrangement joins TRBV13 to TRBJ1-1, with D possibly being TRBD1 (5 bases). The CDR3 has 14 residues. Trimming took off 2 bases at V and 3 bases at J, with 10 bases between the two ends. Germline assignment: CDR1 PRHDT and CDR2 FYEKMQ (reference sequence). The variable domain in full, with the rest retrieved from reference TRBV13 and TRBJ1-1, is AAGVIQSPRHLIKEKRETATLKCYPIPRHDTVYWYQQGPGQDPQFLISFYEKMQSDKGSIPDRFSAQQFSDYHSELNMSSLELGDSALYFCASSLNGGDTEAFFGQGTRLTVV.

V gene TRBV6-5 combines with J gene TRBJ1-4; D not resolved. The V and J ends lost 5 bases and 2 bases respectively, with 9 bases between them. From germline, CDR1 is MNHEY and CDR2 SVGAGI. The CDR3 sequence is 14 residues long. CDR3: CASSRGWTNEKLFF. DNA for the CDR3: TGTGCCAGCAGTAGAGGGTGGACTAATGAAAAACTGTTTTTT.

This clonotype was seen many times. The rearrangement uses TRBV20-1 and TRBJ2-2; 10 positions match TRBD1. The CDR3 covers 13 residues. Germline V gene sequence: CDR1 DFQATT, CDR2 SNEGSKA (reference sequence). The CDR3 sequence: CAHPGQGTGELFF. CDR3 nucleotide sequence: TGCGCGCACCCGGGACAGGGGACCGGGGAGCTGTTTTTT.

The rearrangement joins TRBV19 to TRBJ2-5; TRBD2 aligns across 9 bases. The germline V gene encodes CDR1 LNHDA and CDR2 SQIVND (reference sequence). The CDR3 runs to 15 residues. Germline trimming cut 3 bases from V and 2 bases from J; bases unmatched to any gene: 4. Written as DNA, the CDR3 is TGTGCCAGTAGTATCCAGCGGGGGGAACAAGAGACCCAGTACTTC. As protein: CASSIQRGEQETQYF.

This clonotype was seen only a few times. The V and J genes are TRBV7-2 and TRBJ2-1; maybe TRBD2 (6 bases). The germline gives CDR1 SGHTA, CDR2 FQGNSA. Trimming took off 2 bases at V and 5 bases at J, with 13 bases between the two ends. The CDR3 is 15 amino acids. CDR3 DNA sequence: TGTGCCAGCAGCTTATGGGGACTCTCTGACAATGAGCAGTTCTTC. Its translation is CASSLWGLSDNEQFF.

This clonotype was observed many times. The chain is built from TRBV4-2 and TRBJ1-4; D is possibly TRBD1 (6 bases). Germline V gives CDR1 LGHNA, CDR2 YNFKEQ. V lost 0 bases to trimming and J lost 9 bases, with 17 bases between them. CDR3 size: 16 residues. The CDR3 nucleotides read TGTGCCAGCAGCCAAGATCTGAACTCCCAGGGGAAAAAACTGTTTTTT. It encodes CASSQDLNSQGKKLFF.

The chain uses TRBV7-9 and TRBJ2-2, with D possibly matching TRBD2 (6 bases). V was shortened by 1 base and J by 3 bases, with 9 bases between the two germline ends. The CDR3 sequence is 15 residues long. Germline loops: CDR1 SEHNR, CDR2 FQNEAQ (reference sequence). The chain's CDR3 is CASSLGGEYTGELFF. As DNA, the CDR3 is TGTGCCAGCAGCTTAGGCGGGGAATACACCGGGGAGCTGTTTTTT.

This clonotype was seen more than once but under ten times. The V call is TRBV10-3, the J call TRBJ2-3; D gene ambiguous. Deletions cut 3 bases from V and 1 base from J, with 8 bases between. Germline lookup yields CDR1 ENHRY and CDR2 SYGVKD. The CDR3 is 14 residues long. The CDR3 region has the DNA TGTGCCATCAGTGACCCACTCCGCACAGATACGCAGTATTTT. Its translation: CAISDPLRTDTQYF.

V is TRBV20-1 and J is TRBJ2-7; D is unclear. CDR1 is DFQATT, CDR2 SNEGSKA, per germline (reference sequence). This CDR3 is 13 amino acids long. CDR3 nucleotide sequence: TGCGGTAAGCCCCCGTCGAACTCCTACGAGCAGTACTTC. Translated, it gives CGKPPSNSYEQYF.

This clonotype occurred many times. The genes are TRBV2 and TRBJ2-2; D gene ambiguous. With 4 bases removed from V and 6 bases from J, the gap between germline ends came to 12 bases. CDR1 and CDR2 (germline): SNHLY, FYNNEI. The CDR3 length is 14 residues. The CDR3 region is CASSVGWVAGELFF. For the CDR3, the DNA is TGTGCCAGCAGTGTAGGATGGGTTGCCGGGGAGCTGTTTTTT.

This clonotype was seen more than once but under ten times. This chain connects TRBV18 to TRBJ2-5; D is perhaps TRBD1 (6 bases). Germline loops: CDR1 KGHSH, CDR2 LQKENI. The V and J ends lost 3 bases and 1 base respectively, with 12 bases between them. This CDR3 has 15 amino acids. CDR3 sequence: CASSPVGAFQETQYF. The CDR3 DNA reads TGTGCCAGCTCACCGGTGGGGGCCTTCCAAGAGACCCAGTACTTC.

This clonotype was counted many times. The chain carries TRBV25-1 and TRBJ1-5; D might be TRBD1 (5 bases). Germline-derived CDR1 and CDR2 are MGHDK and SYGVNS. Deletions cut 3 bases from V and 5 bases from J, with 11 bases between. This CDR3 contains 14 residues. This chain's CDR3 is CASSEGGVHQPQHF. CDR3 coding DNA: TGTGCCAGCAGTGAGGGGGGGGTTCATCAGCCCCAGCATTTT.

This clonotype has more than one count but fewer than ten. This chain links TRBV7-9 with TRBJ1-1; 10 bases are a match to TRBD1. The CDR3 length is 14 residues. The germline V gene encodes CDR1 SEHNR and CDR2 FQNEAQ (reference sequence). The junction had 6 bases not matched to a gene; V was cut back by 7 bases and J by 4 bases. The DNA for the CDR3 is TGTGCCAGCAATCTGGACAGGGGGGTCACTGAAGCTTTCTTT. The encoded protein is CASNLDRGVTEAFF.